The 27 T cell receptor beta chains presented below share a single source sample, sequenced in a study of Ad26.COV2.S vaccination and SARS-CoV-2 variants. Here immunoSEQ multiplex PCR was the method, and the copy in TCRdb shows in-frame clones only, minus some. The repertoire holds about 400,000 clones, with approximately 90% as singletons. Stated treatment: some 19 received Ad26.COV2.S at low or high dose, single or two shots; about 5 received placebo; per-sample allocation not given. Specimen acquisition occurred on day 63 following the initial vaccine or placebo injection. The sequencing used peripheral blood, collected in a trial of Ad26.COV2.S vaccine versus placebo. All receptors come from a person aged 18-65 years who received the Ad26.COV2.S COVID-19 vaccine or a placebo.

The chain joins TRBV6-2 or TRBV6-3 to TRBJ2-3, with 11 bases that match TRBD1. Germline assignment: CDR1 MNHEY and CDR2 SVGEGT. The CDR3 runs 17 residues. The V segment lost 6 bases and the J segment 3 bases; nucleotides outside the gene matches: 11. The CDR3 DNA reads as TGTGCCAGCAGCAAGACGGGACAGGGGGTATGGACAGATACGCAGTATTTT. Translating it yields CASSKTGQGVWTDTQYF.

A single count supports this clone. The DNA for the CDR3 is TGTGCCAGCAGTGAAGAGTTAGGAGAAGGGGGCTTCTACGAGCAGTACTTC. As protein: CASSEELGEGGFYEQYF. The rearrangement uses TRBV6-1 and TRBJ2-7; 7 nucleotides line up with TRBD1. This CDR3 is built from 17 residues. V lost 1 base and J lost 3; bases outside the gene matches: 12. Germline-derived CDR1 and CDR2 are MNHNS and SASEGT.

The chain combines TRBV2 with TRBJ2-3; D possibly corresponds to TRBD1 (5 bases). This CDR3 is built from 15 residues. V was shortened by 2 bases and J by 5 bases, with 14 bases between the two germline ends. Germline V lookup: CDR1 SNHLY, CDR2 FYNNEI. The CDR3 coding sequence is TGTGCCAGCAGTGAATTATCAGGGATGGGAGATACGCAGTATTTT. As protein: CASSELSGMGDTQYF.

This clone is a singleton in its sample. The chain employs TRBV6-5 and TRBJ1-6; D is unresolved. The germline V gene has CDR1 MNHEY and CDR2 SVGAGI. The CDR3 is 13 amino acids. Trimming left V 5 bases short and J 14 bases short, with 16 bases between. CDR3 sequence: CASSPPPGVALHF. In DNA, the CDR3 is TGTGCCAGCAGTCCTCCTCCAGGCGTGGCCCTCCACTTT.

The chain employs TRBV7-2 and TRBJ2-5; D call uncertain. Trimming cost V 5 bases and J 3 bases, with 4 bases left between them. Germline CDR1 is SGHTA and CDR2 is FQGNSA. The CDR3 length is 11 residues. This CDR3 is CASSRKETQYF. Written as DNA, the CDR3 is TGTGCCAGCAGCCGAAAAGAGACCCAGTACTTC.

The rearrangement uses TRBV5-1 and TRBJ1-5; D ambiguous. There are 18 residues in the CDR3. The ends were cut back, 2 bases at V and 0 bases at J, with 18 bases in the middle. CDR1 SGHRS and CDR2 YFSETQ come from the germline V gene. CDR3 nucleotides: TGCGCCAGCAGCTTCCCCACCGACCCGGACGGTAGCAATCAGCCCCAGCATTTT. Its translation: CASSFPTDPDGSNQPQHF.

J is TRBJ1-4 and V is TRBV5-1; D unresolved. Trimming removed 1 base at V and 5 bases at J, with 9 bases between. The CDR3 spans 14 residues. Germline V gene lookup returns CDR1 SGHRS and CDR2 YFSETQ. This CDR3 is CASSLWGGNEKLFF. CDR3 sequence (DNA): TGCGCCAGCAGCTTGTGGGGTGGGAATGAAAAACTGTTTTTT.

The chain has TRBV5-4 and TRBJ1-2; no clear D gene. The CDR3 runs to 13 residues. Germline assignment: CDR1 SGHNT and CDR2 YYREEE (reference sequence). Trimming cost V 4 bases and J 7 bases, with 14 bases left between them. The CDR3 DNA follows: TGTGCCAGCAGCGCGGCGCAGGCGGGTGGCTACACCTTC. Residues: CASSAAQAGGYTF.

The V call is TRBV2, the J call TRBJ1-3; no firm D call. CDR1 and CDR2 from the germline V gene are SNHLY and FYNNEI. Trimming removed 4 bases at V and 3 bases at J, with 4 bases between. This CDR3 is 12 amino acids long. Here the CDR3 DNA reads TGTGCCAGCAGTGCGGGTGGAAACACCATATATTTT. Translated, it gives CASSAGGNTIYF.

V and J are TRBV19 and TRBJ2-3; 8 nucleotides match TRBD1. CDR1 and CDR2 (germline): LNHDA, SQIVND (reference sequence). This CDR3 has 15 amino acids. The trim removed 3 bases at V and 0 bases at J, leaving 2 bases unmatched. The CDR3 spells CASSMGTGSTDTQYF. Written as DNA, the CDR3 is TGTGCCAGTAGTATGGGGACAGGAAGCACAGATACGCAGTATTTT.

V usage is TRBV4-1 and J usage is TRBJ1-2; D unclear. Between the trimmed V and J ends, which lost 1 base and 4 bases, there was a span of 10 bases. CDR3 length: 14 amino acids. The V gene's germline CDR1 is MGHRA and CDR2 YSYEKL. The CDR3 nucleotides are TGCGCCAGCAGCCAAGTCAAGGGTCGCTATGGCTACACCTTC. Amino acids: CASSQVKGRYGYTF.

The chain recombines TRBV2 with TRBJ1-6; 8 nucleotides match TRBD1. With 5 bases clipped from V and 7 bases from J, the junction kept 7 bases outside the gene matches. Germline lookup yields CDR1 SNHLY and CDR2 FYNNEI. The CDR3 spans 15 residues. CDR3: CASSQGQGMNSPLHF. The CDR3 region has the DNA TGTGCCAGCAGTCAAGGACAGGGTATGAATTCACCCCTCCACTTT.

This chain links TRBV4-3 with TRBJ1-3, with no clear D. This CDR3 has 16 residues. Per germline, CDR1 LGHNA and CDR2 YSLEER. V was clipped by 1 base and J by 2 bases, with 12 bases between them. The CDR3 DNA follows: TGCGCCAGCAGCCAAGGTAACTCCCTCGCTGGAAACACCATATATTTT. This gives the protein CASSQGNSLAGNTIYF.

The chain links TRBV5-6 to TRBJ2-3; the D gene is possibly TRBD2 (6 bases). This CDR3 is built from 13 residues. Trimming removed 3 bases at V and 2 bases at J, with 7 bases between. CDR1 is SGHDT, CDR2 YYEEEE, per germline. In DNA form, the CDR3 reads TGTGCCAGCAGCTGGACTAACACAGATACGCAGTATTTT. Protein sequence: CASSWTNTDTQYF. The entire variable domain, with the rest obtained from reference TRBV5-6 and TRBJ2-3, is as follows: DAGVTQSPTHLIKTRGQQVTLRCSPKSGHDTVSWYQQALGQGPQFIFQYYEEEERQRGNFPDRFSGHQFPNYSSELNVNALLLGDSALYLCASSWTNTDTQYFGPGTRLTVL.

The rearrangement joins TRBV23-1 to TRBJ1-1, with TRBD1 as a possible D gene (6 bases). TRBV23-1 is flagged as an ORF with uncertain function. This CDR3 contains 17 residues. The germline V and J ends were trimmed by 2 bases and 5 bases, with 21 bases remaining between them. The DNA of the CDR3 is TGCGCCAGCAGTCAACCCCCCCGGGGGGGGGCCAGGACTGAAGCTTTCTTT. Residues: CASSQPPRGGARTEAFF.

This sequence joins TRBV6-5 and TRBJ1-3; possibly TRBD1 for D (5 bases). This CDR3 contains 12 residues. The germline V gene encodes CDR1 MNHEY and CDR2 SVGAGI. Trimming left V 6 bases short and J 4 bases short, with 7 bases between. The CDR3 loop is CASRYRGNTIYF. The CDR3 DNA is TGTGCCAGCAGATACAGGGGAAACACCATATATTTT.

This chain joins TRBV5-1 and TRBJ2-3, with 7 bases that match TRBD2. Per germline, CDR1 SGHRS and CDR2 YFSETQ. The V and J ends lost 6 bases and 3 bases, in that order; junction bases with no gene match: 7. CDR3 length: 14 amino acids. CDR3 in amino acids: CASTGGWVTDTQYF. The CDR3 DNA reads as TGCGCCAGCACCGGGGGGTGGGTTACAGATACGCAGTATTTT.

The V gene is TRBV6-5, the J gene TRBJ2-7, with unresolved D. The V end lost 4 bases, the J end lost 0 bases, and 7 bases lay between the germline ends. Per the germline V gene, CDR1 is MNHEY and CDR2 is SVGAGI. This CDR3 has 13 amino acids. The CDR3: CASSSTPSYEQYF. The CDR3 DNA is TGTGCCAGCAGTTCGACTCCCTCCTACGAGCAGTACTTC.

With respect to this clone: Other nucleotide sequences from this sample produce the same CDR3. This chain connects TRBV7-9 to TRBJ1-1; possible D gene TRBD1, 5 bases. The germline CDR1 and CDR2 sequences are SEHNR and FQNEAQ (reference sequence). V dropped 1 base and J dropped 7 bases, with 10 bases sitting between them. The CDR3 covers 13 residues. The chain's CDR3 is CASSLGPGGEAFF. The CDR3 region has the DNA TGTGCCAGCAGCTTAGGGCCGGGGGGTGAAGCTTTCTTT.

V usage is TRBV27 and J usage is TRBJ2-2; D possibly corresponds to TRBD2 (6 bases). The CDR3 has 14 amino acids. V lost 5 bases, J lost 4 bases, and 11 bases lay in between. Germline CDR1 is MNHEY and CDR2 is SMNVEV (reference sequence). CDR3 DNA: TGTGCCAGCAGTAGCTGGGACTCCACCGGGGAGCTGTTTTTT. Its protein product is CASSSWDSTGELFF.

The chain uses TRBV7-6 and TRBJ2-5; D gene unclear. Germline V gene lookup returns CDR1 SGHVS and CDR2 FNYEAQ. The CDR3 loop spans 12 amino acids. V gave up 0 bases and J gave up 4 bases, with 3 bases separating them. CDR3 loop: CASSLAGETQYF. The CDR3 nucleotides read TGTGCCAGCAGCTTAGCTGGAGAGACCCAGTACTTC.

The chain uses TRBV5-1 and TRBJ2-2; 10 bases line up with TRBD1. Losses at the gene ends were 4 bases for V and 6 bases for J; bases not matched to a gene: 3. The length of the CDR3 is 14 residues. CDR1 is SGHRS and CDR2 is YFSETQ in the germline V gene. In DNA form, the CDR3 reads TGCGCCAGCAGCCTGGACAGGGGGTCCGGGGAGCTGTTTTTT. Its translation is CASSLDRGSGELFF. The complete variable domain, with remaining parts taken from reference TRBV5-1 and TRBJ2-2, reads KAGVTQTPRYLIKTRGQQVTLSCSPISGHRSVSWYQQTPGQGLQFLFEYFSETQRNKGNFPGRFSGRQFSNSRSEMNVSTLELGDSALYLCASSLDRGSGELFFGEGSRLTVL.

V and J are TRBV5-1 and TRBJ2-1; no clear D. Germline V gene data show CDR1 as SGHRS and CDR2 as YFSETQ. The CDR3 runs to 15 residues. V lost 1 base and J 0 bases, leaving 8 bases between the germline ends. The CDR3 region has the DNA TGCGCCAGCAGCTTGACGTTAAGCTCCTACAATGAGCAGTTCTTC. Its protein product is CASSLTLSSYNEQFF.

This chain uses TRBV18 with TRBJ2-1; D call uncertain. The V gene's germline CDR1 is KGHSH and CDR2 LQKENI. V was clipped by 0 bases and J by 4 bases, with 10 bases between them. This CDR3 has 15 residues. CDR3 residues: CASSPPFADYNEQFF. The CDR3 DNA follows: TGTGCCAGCTCACCACCGTTTGCGGATTACAATGAGCAGTTCTTC.

The chain links TRBV19 to TRBJ1-1; the D gene is possibly TRBD1 (5 bases). Germline CDR1 reads LNHDA; CDR2 reads SQIVND (reference sequence). V was cut by 2 bases and J by 5 bases, with 9 bases left in between. The CDR3 runs to 13 residues. DNA of the CDR3: TGTGCCAGTAGTATACAGGGCAGGACTGAAGCTTTCTTT. As protein: CASSIQGRTEAFF.

The chain joins TRBV5-6 to TRBJ2-3; D not resolved. Germline lookup yields CDR1 SGHDT and CDR2 YYEEEE. The V gene lost 1 base and the J gene lost 2 bases, with 8 bases spanning the gap. The CDR3 contains 14 residues. The CDR3 region is CASSLNSYTDTQYF. The CDR3 bases are TGTGCCAGCAGCTTGAACAGCTACACAGATACGCAGTATTTT.

The rearrangement joins TRBV29-1 to TRBJ2-1; possible D gene TRBD2, 5 bases. CDR1 is SQVTM, CDR2 ANQGSEA, per germline. The V end lost 4 bases, the J end lost 0 bases, and 10 bases lay between the germline ends. This CDR3 spans 14 amino acids. The chain's CDR3 is CSVGRRSSYNEQFF. CDR3 bases: TGCAGCGTTGGTCGGAGGAGCTCCTACAATGAGCAGTTCTTC.